The clone carrying this T cell receptor beta chain showed up many times. These data originate in a study of low-dose radiotherapy and immunotherapy resistance in tumors. About the research overall: On a schedule of every two weeks, intravenous cyclophosphamide at a dose of 200 mg/m2 was delivered one day before each radiation and immunotherapy administration.

Both TCRalpha and TCRbeta chains were reverse transcribed with V-gene-specific primers. The PCR that amplified TCRs ran for around 21 cycles, relying on a constant-region primer and a V-primer adapter. Amplification of isolated mRNA was accomplished via in vitro transcription. TCRdb re-called the reads with MiXCR, one entry per CDR3 protein. The sample consists of roughly 100,000 distinct CDR3 sequences, under 25% of them appearing once. This sample's time point: after trial treatment. As to treatment: LDRT plus nivolumab, ipilimumab, low-dose cyclophosphamide and aspirin (RACIN trial). Nivolumab, ipilimumab, aspirin, low-dose cyclophosphamide and low-dose radiotherapy were given to donors. The sample in question was PBMCs, obtained after low-dose radiotherapy plus immunotherapy. The clonotype originates from a male donor with prostate cancer.

CDR3 nucleotides: TGTGCCACCCCTGTGGTAGGCTATGGCTACACCTTC. Protein: CATPVVGYGYTF. The V gene is TRBV27, the J gene TRBJ1-2, with no clear D. Deletions cut 10 bases from V and 4 bases from J, with 13 bases between. In germline, CDR1 is MNHEY, CDR2 SMNVEV (reference sequence). The CDR3 is made up of 12 amino acids.